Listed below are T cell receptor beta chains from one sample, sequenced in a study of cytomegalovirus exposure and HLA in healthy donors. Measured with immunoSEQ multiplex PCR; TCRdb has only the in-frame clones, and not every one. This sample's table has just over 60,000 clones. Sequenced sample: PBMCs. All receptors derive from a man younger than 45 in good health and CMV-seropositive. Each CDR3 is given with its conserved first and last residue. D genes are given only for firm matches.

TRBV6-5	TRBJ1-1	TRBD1	CASSNGQGTTEAFF	TGTGCCAGCAGTAACGGACAGGGAACCACTGAAGCTTTCTTT
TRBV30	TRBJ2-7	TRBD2	CAWSAPGLGPTRSLGEQYF	TGTGCCTGGAGCGCCCCGGGACTAGGGCCCACCCGGTCTCTCGGGGAGCAGTACTTC
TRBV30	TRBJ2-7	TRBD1	CAWSNHLGQGNDEQYF	TGTGCCTGGAGTAATCACTTGGGACAGGGGAACGACGAGCAGTACTTC
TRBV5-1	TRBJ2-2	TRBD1	CASSWAGTGGTGELFF	TGCGCCAGCAGCTGGGCCGGGACAGGGGGCACCGGGGAGCTGTTTTTT
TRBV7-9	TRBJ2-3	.	CASRPRLDKQYF	TGTGCCAGCAGACCTCGGCTAGATAAGCAGTATTTT
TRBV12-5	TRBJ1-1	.	CASGGGGAEAFF	TGTGCTAGTGGTGGCGGGGGTGCTGAAGCTTTCTTT
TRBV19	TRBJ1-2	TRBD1	CASSSRTGPIYGYTF	TGTGCCAGTAGTTCTAGGACAGGGCCTATCTATGGCTACACCTTC
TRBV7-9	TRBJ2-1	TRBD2	CASSSGLAGGIYNEQFF	TGTGCCAGCAGCTCGGGGCTAGCGGGAGGGATATACAATGAGCAGTTCTTC
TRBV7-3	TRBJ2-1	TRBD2	CASSLSLAGVNEQFF	TGTGCCAGCAGCTTGAGTCTAGCGGGAGTCAATGAGCAGTTCTTC
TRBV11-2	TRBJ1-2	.	CASSTTQGDKMGSPRGYTF	TGTGCCAGCAGCACAACCCAGGGTGATAAGATGGGAAGTCCGAGAGGCTACACCTTC
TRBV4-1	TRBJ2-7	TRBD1	CASSSGTGTYEQYF	TGCGCCAGCAGCTCCGGGACAGGGACGTACGAGCAGTACTTC
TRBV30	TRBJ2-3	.	CAWSVKSGTDTQYF	TGTGCCTGGAGTGTAAAATCTGGCACAGATACGCAGTATTTT
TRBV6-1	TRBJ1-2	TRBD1	CASSKGQQLYGYTF	TGTGCCAGCAGTAAGGGACAGCAATTATATGGCTACACCTTC
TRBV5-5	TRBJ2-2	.	CASSPSWGHDTGELFF	TGTGCCAGCAGCCCTAGCTGGGGGCATGACACCGGGGAGCTGTTTTTT
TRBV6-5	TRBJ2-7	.	CASSFARNYEQYF	TGTGCCAGCAGTTTCGCTAGGAACTACGAGCAGTACTTC
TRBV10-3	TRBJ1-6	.	CAISGGSSYNSPLHF	TGTGCCATCAGTGGAGGTAGCTCCTATAATTCACCCCTCCACTTT
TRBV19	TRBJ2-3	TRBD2	CASSISGRGADTQYF	TGTGCCAGTAGTATCAGCGGGAGGGGTGCAGATACGCAGTATTTT
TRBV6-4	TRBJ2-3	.	CASSDREWTDTQYF	TGTGCCAGCAGTGACAGGGAGTGGACAGATACGCAGTATTTT
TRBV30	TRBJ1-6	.	CAWSQTLGRSYNSPLHF	TGTGCCTGGAGTCAGACCTTAGGGAGGTCCTATAATTCACCCCTCCACTTT
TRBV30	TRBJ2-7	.	CAWSINYEQYF	TGTGCCTGGAGTATTAACTACGAGCAGTACTTC
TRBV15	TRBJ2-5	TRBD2	CATSRSSRSLRGSSRETQYF	TGTGCCACCAGCAGATCTTCTCGTTCTTTACGCGGGAGTAGTAGGGAGACCCAGTACTTC
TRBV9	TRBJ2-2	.	CASSAGVALGTGELFF	TGTGCCAGCAGCGCGGGAGTAGCGCTTGGGACCGGGGAGCTGTTTTTT
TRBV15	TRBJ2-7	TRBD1	CATSAKTGLRYEQYF	TGTGCCACCAGCGCAAAGACAGGGCTCCGTTACGAGCAGTACTTC
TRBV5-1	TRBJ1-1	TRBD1	CASSFGTVGNTEAFF	TGCGCCAGCAGCTTCGGGACAGTGGGGAACACTGAAGCTTTCTTT
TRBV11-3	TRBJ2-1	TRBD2	CASSLGPRGEQFF	TGTGCCAGCAGCTTGGGACCTCGGGGGGAACAGTTCTTC
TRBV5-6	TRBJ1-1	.	CASSLGLSEAFF	TGTGCCAGCAGCTTGGGCCTATCAGAAGCTTTCTTT
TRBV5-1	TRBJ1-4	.	CASRIGQMITNEKLFF	TGCGCCAGCCGAATTGGACAGATGATAACTAATGAAAAACTGTTTTTT
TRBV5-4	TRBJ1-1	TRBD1	CASSSRGPDNTEAFF	TGTGCCAGCAGCAGCAGGGGGCCCGACAACACTGAAGCTTTCTTT
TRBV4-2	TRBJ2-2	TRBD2	CASSQDPAGGNTGELFF	TGTGCCAGCAGCCAAGATCCAGCGGGGGGGAACACCGGGGAGCTGTTTTTT
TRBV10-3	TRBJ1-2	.	CAISETGQEYGYTF	TGTGCCATCAGTGAAACGGGACAAGAGTATGGCTACACCTTC